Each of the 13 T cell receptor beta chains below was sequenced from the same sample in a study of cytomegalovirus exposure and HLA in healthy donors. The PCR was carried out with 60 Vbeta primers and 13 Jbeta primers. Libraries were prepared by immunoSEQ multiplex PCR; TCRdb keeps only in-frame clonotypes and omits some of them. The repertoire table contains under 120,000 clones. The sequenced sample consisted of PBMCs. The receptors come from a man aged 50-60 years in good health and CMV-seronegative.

CDR3: CASSYSTAGPEAFF. CDR3 bases: TGTGCCAGCAGTTACTCGACGGCGGGACCCGAAGCTTTCTTT. V and J are TRBV6-5 and TRBJ1-1, with D maybe TRBD1 (5 bases). The CDR3 sequence is 14 residues long. Trimming removed 0 bases at V and 8 bases at J, with 13 bases between. Germline assignment: CDR1 MNHEY and CDR2 SVGAGI.

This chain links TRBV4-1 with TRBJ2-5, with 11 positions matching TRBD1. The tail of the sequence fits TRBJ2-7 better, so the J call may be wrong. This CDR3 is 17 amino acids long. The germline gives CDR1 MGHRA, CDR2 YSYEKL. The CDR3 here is CASSQVWLGQGVNEQYF. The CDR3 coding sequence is TGCGCCAGCAGCCAAGTTTGGCTGGGACAGGGGGTAAACGAGCAGTACTTC.

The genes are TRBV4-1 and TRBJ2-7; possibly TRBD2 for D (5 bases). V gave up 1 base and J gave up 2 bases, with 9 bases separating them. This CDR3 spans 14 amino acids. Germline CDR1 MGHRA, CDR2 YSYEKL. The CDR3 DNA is TGCGCCAGCAGCCAAGGAAGGACTCCCTACGAGCAGTACTTC. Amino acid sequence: CASSQGRTPYEQYF.

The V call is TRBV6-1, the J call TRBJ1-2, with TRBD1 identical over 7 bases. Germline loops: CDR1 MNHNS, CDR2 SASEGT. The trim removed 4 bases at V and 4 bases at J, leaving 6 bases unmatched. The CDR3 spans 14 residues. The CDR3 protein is CASSGSGQSYGYTF. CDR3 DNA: TGTGCCAGCAGTGGGTCGGGACAGTCCTATGGCTACACCTTC.

The CDR3 reads CASSPRRSLQETQYF. Here the CDR3 DNA reads TGTGCCAGCAGCCCGAGGCGGAGCCTCCAAGAGACCCAGTACTTC. V usage is TRBV11-3 and J usage is TRBJ2-5; D remains ambiguous. The germline gives CDR1 SGHNT, CDR2 YENEEA. V shed 5 bases and J shed 1 base, with 14 bases lying between them. This CDR3 comprises 15 residues.

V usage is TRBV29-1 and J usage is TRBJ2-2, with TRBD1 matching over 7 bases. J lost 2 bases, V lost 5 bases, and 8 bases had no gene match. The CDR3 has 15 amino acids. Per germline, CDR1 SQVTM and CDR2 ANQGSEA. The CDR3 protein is CSVNTGTVNTGELFF. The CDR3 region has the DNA TGCAGCGTTAATACCGGGACAGTAAACACCGGGGAGCTGTTTTTT.

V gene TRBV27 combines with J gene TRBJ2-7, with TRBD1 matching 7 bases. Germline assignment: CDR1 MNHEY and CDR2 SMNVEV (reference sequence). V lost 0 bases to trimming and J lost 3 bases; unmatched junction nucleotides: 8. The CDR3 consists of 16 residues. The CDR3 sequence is CASSLSFEGGLYEQYF. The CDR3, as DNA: TGTGCCAGCAGTTTATCGTTCGAAGGGGGCCTCTACGAGCAGTACTTC.

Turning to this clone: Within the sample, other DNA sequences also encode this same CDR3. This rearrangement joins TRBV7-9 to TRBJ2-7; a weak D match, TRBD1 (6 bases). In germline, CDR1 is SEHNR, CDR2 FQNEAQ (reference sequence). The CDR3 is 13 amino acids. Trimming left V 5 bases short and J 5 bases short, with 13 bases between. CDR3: CASSTTGSHEQYF. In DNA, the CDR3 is TGTGCCAGCAGCACAACAGGGTCCCACGAGCAGTACTTC.

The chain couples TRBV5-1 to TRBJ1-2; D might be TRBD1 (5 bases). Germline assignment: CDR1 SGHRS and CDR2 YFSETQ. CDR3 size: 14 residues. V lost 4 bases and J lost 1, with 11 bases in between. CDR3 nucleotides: TGCGCCAGCAGCAGGGGAATCTTTAACTATGGCTACACCTTC. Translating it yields CASSRGIFNYGYTF.

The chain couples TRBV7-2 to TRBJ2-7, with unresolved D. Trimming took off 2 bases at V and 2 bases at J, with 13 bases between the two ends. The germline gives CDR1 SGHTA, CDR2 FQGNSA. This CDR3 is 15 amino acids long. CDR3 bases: TGTGCCAGCAGCTTATCGGGTGAACGGGCCTACGAGCAGTACTTC. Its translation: CASSLSGERAYEQYF.

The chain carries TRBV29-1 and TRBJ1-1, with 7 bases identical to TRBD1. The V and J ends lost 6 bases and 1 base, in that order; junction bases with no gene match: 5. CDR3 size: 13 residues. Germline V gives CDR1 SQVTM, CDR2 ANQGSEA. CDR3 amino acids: CSVRQGGNTEAFF. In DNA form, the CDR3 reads TGCAGCGTCCGACAGGGCGGGAACACTGAAGCTTTCTTT.

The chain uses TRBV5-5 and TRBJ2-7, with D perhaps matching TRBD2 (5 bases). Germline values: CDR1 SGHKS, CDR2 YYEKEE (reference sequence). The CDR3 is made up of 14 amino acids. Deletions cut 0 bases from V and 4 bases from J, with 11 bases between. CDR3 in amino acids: CASSLGLPSYEQYF. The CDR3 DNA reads TGTGCCAGCAGCTTGGGACTACCAAGTTACGAGCAGTACTTC.

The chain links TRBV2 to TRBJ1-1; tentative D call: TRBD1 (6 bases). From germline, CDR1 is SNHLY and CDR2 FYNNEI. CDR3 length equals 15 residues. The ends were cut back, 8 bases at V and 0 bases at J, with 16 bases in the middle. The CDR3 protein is CASLGGGGVNTEAFF. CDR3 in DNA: TGTGCCAGCTTAGGGGGGGGAGGGGTGAACACTGAAGCTTTCTTT.